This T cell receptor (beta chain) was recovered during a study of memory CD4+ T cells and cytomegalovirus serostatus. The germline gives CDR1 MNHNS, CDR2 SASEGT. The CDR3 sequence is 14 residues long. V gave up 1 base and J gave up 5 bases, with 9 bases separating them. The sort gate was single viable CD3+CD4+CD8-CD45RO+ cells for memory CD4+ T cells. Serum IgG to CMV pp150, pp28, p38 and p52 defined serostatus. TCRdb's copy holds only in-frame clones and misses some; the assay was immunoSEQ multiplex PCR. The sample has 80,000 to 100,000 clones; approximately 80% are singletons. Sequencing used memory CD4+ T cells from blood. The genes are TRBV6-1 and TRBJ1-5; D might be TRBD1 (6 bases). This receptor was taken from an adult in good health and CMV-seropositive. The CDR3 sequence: CASSEGQVDQPQHF. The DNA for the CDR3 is TGTGCCAGCAGTGAAGGACAGGTGGATCAGCCCCAGCATTTT.